These 32 T cell receptor beta chains were sequenced from one sample in a study of circulating CD8 cells and anti-PD-1 response in melanoma. From live CD3+CD8+TCRalphabeta+ cells, four PD-1 and/or TIGIT subsets were sorted. The QIAseq Immune Repertoire TCR panel built the libraries from about 14 ng of total RNA. MiXCR, applied by TCRdb to the reads, yields one record per CDR3 protein. The data contain fewer than 500 distinct CDR3 sequences, 8.7% of them singletons. Sequenced here: CD8+ T cells from PBMCs, sampled at baseline or after one month of anti-PD-1 therapy (not recorded which). These receptors all come from a human donor with melanoma.

By share of the sample, this clonotype is large. This rearrangement joins TRBV25-1 to TRBJ2-5, with D unclear. This CDR3 has 11 amino acids. Deletions cut 6 bases from V and 7 bases from J, with 9 bases between. Germline CDR1 reads MGHDK; CDR2 reads SYGVNS. DNA of the CDR3: TGTGCCAGCAGCTCCTCCCTGACCCAGTACTTC. Its protein is CASSSSLTQYF.

This clonotype was recorded a few times. A much bigger clone sits one base away, suggesting this may be a read error. The rearrangement joins TRBV24-1 to TRBJ2-1; D is perhaps TRBD1 (5 bases). Germline V gene lookup returns CDR1 KGHDR and CDR2 SFDVKD. The CDR3 is 12 residues long. In DNA form, the CDR3 reads TGTGCCACCAGTGATTGGGGCAATGAGCAGTCCTTC. Translating it yields CATSDWGNEQSF.

This clonotype counts as large (0.1 to 1%). The chain recombines TRBV19 with TRBJ2-1; 8 bases agree with TRBD2. The CDR3 covers 15 residues. Trimming removed 8 bases from V and 4 bases from J; junction bases left unmatched: 10. The germline V gene encodes CDR1 LNHDA and CDR2 SQIVND (reference sequence). The CDR3: CASSATSGLYNEQFF. CDR3 coding DNA: TGTGCCAGTTCTGCTACTAGCGGACTATACAATGAGCAGTTCTTC.

This clonotype is labeled large. In nucleotides, the CDR3 is TGCAGCGTTGAGATGCGGGACAATGAGCAGTTCTTC. This translates into CSVEMRDNEQFF. The rearrangement joins TRBV29-1 to TRBJ2-1; TRBD2 is a possible D gene (5 bases). The CDR3 has 12 residues. Trimming removed 3 bases at V and 5 bases at J, with 8 bases between. Per germline, CDR1 SQVTM and CDR2 ANQGSEA.

By frequency in the sample, this clonotype is medium-sized (0.01 to 0.1%). This sequence joins TRBV20-1 and TRBJ2-2; no reliable D call. Germline-derived CDR1 and CDR2 are DFQATT and SNEGSKA (reference sequence). V was clipped by 7 bases and J by 6 bases, with 9 bases between them. CDR3 length: 11 residues. The CDR3 loop reads CSGVSAGELFF. CDR3 DNA: TGCAGTGGGGTCTCCGCCGGGGAGCTGTTTTTT.

This clonotype is large (0.1 to 1%). The V call is TRBV24-1, the J call TRBJ2-1; the D gene is possibly TRBD1 (5 bases). The CDR3 runs 15 residues. Trimming stripped 4 bases from V and 6 bases from J, with 15 bases between. Germline lookup yields CDR1 KGHDR and CDR2 SFDVKD. CDR3 bases: TGTGCCACCAGTGAGGAAGGACAACACGTCAATGAGCAGTTCTTC. This encodes CATSEEGQHVNEQFF.

This clonotype is medium-sized. The rearrangement joins TRBV5-6 to TRBJ2-1; the D call may be TRBD1 or TRBD2 (6 bases each). V lost 0 bases and J lost 2, with 12 bases in between. The CDR3 has 16 residues. Per germline, CDR1 SGHDT and CDR2 YYEEEE. CDR3 in amino acids: CASSLDRGATYNEQFF. For the CDR3, the DNA is TGTGCCAGCAGCTTGGATAGGGGGGCGACCTACAATGAGCAGTTCTTC.

This clonotype counts as large. The chain links TRBV27 to TRBJ1-1, with no clear D. This CDR3 has 13 residues. Germline V lookup: CDR1 MNHEY, CDR2 SMNVEV (reference sequence). V lost 0 bases and J 3 bases, leaving 5 bases between the germline ends. DNA for the CDR3: TGTGCCAGCAGTTTATCGAGGGACACTGAAGCTTTCTTT. Translated: CASSLSRDTEAFF.

By share of the sample, this clonotype is large. The chain couples TRBV20-1 to TRBJ2-7; 7 nucleotides agree with TRBD1. V trimming: 3 bases; J trimming: 2 bases; junction bases outside the gene matches: 10. CDR3 size: 15 residues. Germline CDR1 is DFQATT and CDR2 is SNEGSKA (reference sequence). The CDR3 region has the DNA TGCAGTGCTAGCTCGACGGACAGGCCTACCTACGAGCAGTACTTC. It translates to CSASSTDRPTYEQYF.

This clonotype is judged medium-sized. The V call is TRBV6-5, the J call TRBJ2-3; 7 bases agree with TRBD2. CDR3 length: 16 amino acids. V lost 4 bases and J lost 2; bases outside the gene matches: 9. In germline, CDR1 is MNHEY, CDR2 SVGAGI. The CDR3 bases are TGTGCCAGCAGTTCCTTGACTAGCCTATACACAGATACGCAGTATTTT. Protein sequence: CASSSLTSLYTDTQYF.

Note on this clonotype: It is likely a read error, because the conserved phenylalanine at the end of the CDR3 is missing. No DNA is shown, since the ends of the CDR3 on it are uncertain; the CDR3 is the one TCRdb lists. The V gene is TRBV21-1, the J gene TRBJ2-5; the D segment call TRBD1 is taken from the table without a DNA check. TRBV21-1 is a known pseudogene. The CDR3 has 16 amino acids, counting both end residues. The CDR3 reads CASTCLGQRARETQYS.

By its share, this clonotype is large. The chain links TRBV7-6 to TRBJ2-7; D not resolved. This CDR3 contains 14 residues. Germline CDR1 reads SGHVS; CDR2 reads FNYEAQ. V lost 5 bases to trimming and J lost 2 bases, with 13 bases between them. CDR3 residues: CASSARLGAYEQYF. CDR3 nucleotide sequence: TGTGCCAGCAGCGCCCGACTGGGCGCCTACGAGCAGTACTTC.

This clonotype is classed as large. J is TRBJ2-5 and V is TRBV4-2; D call uncertain. Trimming stripped 0 bases from V and 5 bases from J, with 4 bases between. Germline V CDR1 and CDR2: LGHNA, YNFKEQ. The CDR3 contains 12 residues. CDR3 in DNA: TGTGCCAGCAGCCAAGAACGGGAGACCCAGTACTTC. This gives the protein CASSQERETQYF.

In its sample, this clonotype ranks as hyperexpanded (1% or more). The genes are TRBV7-3 and TRBJ2-1, with TRBD1 identical over 9 bases. The germline CDR1 and CDR2 sequences are SGHTA and FQGTGA. The CDR3 runs to 17 residues. Unmatched junction bases numbered 5, after V lost 0 bases and J lost 2 bases. In DNA, the CDR3 is TGTGCCAGCAGCTTAACCTTAGGGACAGGGCCCTACAATGAGCAGTTCTTC. Its protein is CASSLTLGTGPYNEQFF.

Remarks on this clonotype: This may come from a read error, since a much larger clone is one base off. The chain links TRBV16 to TRBJ2-1, with TRBD2 identical over 7 bases. The V gene end was trimmed by 5 bases and the J gene end by 7 bases; junction bases not matched to a gene: 5. The CDR3 is made up of 13 amino acids. Per the germline V gene, CDR1 is KGHSY and CDR2 is FQNENV. The CDR3 sequence: CASSGGGTNEQFF. CDR3 DNA: TGTGCCAGCAGCGGCGGGGGAACGAATGAGCAGTTCTTC.

This clonotype counts as large. This chain connects TRBV9 to TRBJ2-7, with D hard to call. This CDR3 is built from 14 residues. CDR1 is SGDLS and CDR2 is YYNGEE in the germline V gene. V gave up 0 bases and J gave up 2 bases, with 9 bases separating them. CDR3 sequence: CASSVGGDTYEQYF. The CDR3, as DNA: TGTGCCAGCAGCGTAGGCGGAGATACCTACGAGCAGTACTTC. The full variable domain, with the rest looked up from reference TRBV9 and TRBJ2-7, is DSGVTQTPKHLITATGQRVTLRCSPRSGDLSVYWYQQSLDQGLQFLIQYYNGEERAKGNILERFSAQQFPDLHSELNLSSLELGDSALYFCASSVGGDTYEQYFGPGTRLTVT.

This clonotype is large in the sample. The V and J genes are TRBV19 and TRBJ2-2; D gene unclear. The V end was cut by 7 bases, the J end by 7 bases, with 10 bases between. The CDR3 runs 12 residues. CDR1 is LNHDA and CDR2 is SQIVND in the germline V gene (reference sequence). The CDR3 region is CASKTGVGELFF. The CDR3 DNA follows: TGTGCCAGTAAAACCGGCGTCGGGGAGCTGTTTTTT.

This clonotype was counted only a few times. This sequence may be a read error, since a much larger clone differs from it by one base. The chain employs TRBV2 and TRBJ2-6; D is perhaps TRBD1 (5 bases). The germline CDR1 and CDR2 sequences are SNHLY and FYNNEI. The CDR3 has 14 amino acids. CDR3 DNA sequence: TGTGCCAGCCTGTTGGGCTCTGGGGCCAACGTCCTGGCTTTC. Residues: CASLLGSGANVLAF.

In its sample, this clonotype is large. This chain connects TRBV7-2 to TRBJ1-5, with D hard to call. The CDR3 spans 14 residues. In germline, CDR1 is SGHTA, CDR2 FQGNSA. The V end lost 1 base, the J end lost 3 bases, and 7 bases lay between the germline ends. The CDR3 spells CASSLGLNNQPQHF. For the CDR3, the DNA is TGTGCCAGCAGCTTAGGGCTTAACAATCAGCCCCAGCATTTT. Using reference TRBV7-2 and TRBJ1-5 for the parts outside the CDR3, the full variable domain is GAGVSQSPSNKVTEKGKDVELRCDPISGHTALYWYRQSLGQGLEFLIYFQGNSAPDKSGLPSDRFSAERTGGSVSTLTIQRTQQEDSAVYLCASSLGLNNQPQHFGDGTRLSIL.

By frequency in the sample, this clonotype is large (0.1 to 1%). The chain uses TRBV20-1 and TRBJ2-1; the match to TRBD1 covers 9 bases. The CDR3 is 17 residues long. V was clipped by 0 bases and J by 10 bases; unmatched bases: 16. Germline V gene data show CDR1 as DFQATT and CDR2 as SNEGSKA (reference sequence). The CDR3 region is CSARDDEGQGLISEQFF. CDR3 coding DNA: TGCAGTGCTAGAGATGATGAGGGACAGGGCTTAATAAGCGAGCAGTTCTTC.

This clonotype rates as large. This chain uses TRBV7-2 with TRBJ2-3; 7 bases map to TRBD2. The junction had 3 bases not matched to a gene; V was cut back by 1 base and J by 2 bases. The CDR3 spans 15 residues. CDR1 and CDR2 from the germline V gene are SGHTA and FQGNSA. CDR3 nucleotide sequence: TGTGCCAGCAGCTTAGTTAGCGGGCTCACAGATACGCAGTATTTT. Residues: CASSLVSGLTDTQYF.

In its sample, this clonotype ranks as large. The gene calls are TRBV4-2 and TRBJ2-1; D uncertain. Trimming removed 0 bases from V and 0 bases from J, with 9 bases in between. This CDR3 is 16 amino acids long. The germline V gene has CDR1 LGHNA and CDR2 YNFKEQ. In DNA, the CDR3 is TGTGCCAGCAGCCAAGACCTCCCGAGCTCCTACAATGAGCAGTTCTTC. Protein sequence: CASSQDLPSSYNEQFF.

Worth noting for this clonotype: This CDR3 fails to terminate in the conserved phenylalanine or tryptophan, so it likely reflects a read error. The chain recombines TRBV28 with TRBJ1-2; D remains unclear. Trimming pared 5 bases from V and 1 base from J, leaving 8 bases between. The CDR3 extends over 13 amino acids. Per the germline V gene, CDR1 is MDHEN and CDR2 is SYDVKM. This CDR3 is CASSPNSNYGYTS. CDR3 sequence (DNA): TGTGCCAGCAGTCCGAACAGTAACTATGGCTACACCTCC.

Of note for this clonotype: At one of its ends the junction is not consistent with the germline gene, which may arise from a read error. The chain couples TRBV14 to TRBJ2-5; D not resolved. Looked up from germline, CDR1 is SGHDN and CDR2 is FVKESK. The CDR3 runs to 13 residues. In DNA form, the CDR3 reads TGTGTCAGCAGCCTTACCGAGATGGCGACCCAGTACTTC. Its protein is CVSSLTEMATQYF.

By share, this clonotype counts as medium-sized. This may come from a read error, since a much larger clone is one base off. The J gene is TRBJ2-1, the V gene TRBV7-3, with 8 bases matching TRBD1. Germline CDR1 is SGHTA and CDR2 is FQGTGA. The CDR3 consists of 15 residues. The CDR3 region is CASSFGTGLSNKQFF. CDR3 DNA sequence: TGTGCCAGCAGCTTCGGGACAGGCCTTTCCAATAAGCAGTTCTTC.

This clonotype is large within its sample. The rearrangement links TRBV27 to TRBJ2-1, with D perhaps matching TRBD2 (6 bases). The V end was cut by 8 bases, the J end by 4 bases, with 15 bases between. Germline CDR1 is MNHEY and CDR2 is SMNVEV (reference sequence). CDR3 length: 14 amino acids. The CDR3 protein is CASRRGNFYNEQFF. The CDR3 DNA sequence: TGTGCCAGCCGGCGGGGAAACTTTTACAATGAGCAGTTCTTC.

This clonotype is large within its sample. V usage is TRBV4-1 and J usage is TRBJ2-1; TRBD1 matches at 9 bases. Germline V CDR1 and CDR2: MGHRA, YSYEKL. The trim removed 5 bases at V and 1 base at J, leaving 9 bases unmatched. This CDR3 has 17 residues. This chain's CDR3 is CASSTHSTGGSYNEQFF. The DNA of the CDR3 is TGCGCCAGCAGCACCCACTCGACAGGGGGTTCCTACAATGAGCAGTTCTTC.

By share, this clonotype ranks as hyperexpanded. V gene TRBV27 combines with J gene TRBJ2-5, with a weak D call TRBD2 (6 bases). Germline values: CDR1 MNHEY, CDR2 SMNVEV (reference sequence). There are 13 residues in the CDR3. Trimming pared 2 bases from V and 6 bases from J, leaving 10 bases between. CDR3 DNA sequence: TGTGCCAGCAGTTTAGGGGGAGGAAAGACCCAGTACTTC. Translating it yields CASSLGGGKTQYF.

By share of the sample, this clonotype is large (0.1 to 1%). V usage is TRBV7-3 and J usage is TRBJ2-7; maybe TRBD2 (6 bases). Germline assignment: CDR1 SGHTA and CDR2 FQGTGA. Trimming shortened V by 5 bases and J by 0 bases, and 11 bases separated the two germline ends. The CDR3 totals 14 residues. For the CDR3, the DNA is TGTGCCAGCAGCCTCGCCGGGAGCTCCTACGAGCAGTACTTC. Protein product: CASSLAGSSYEQYF.

V and J are TRBV4-1 and TRBJ1-1, with unresolved D. Between the trimmed V and J ends, which lost 7 bases and 3 bases, there was a span of 9 bases. CDR1 MGHRA and CDR2 YSYEKL come from the germline V gene. The CDR3 contains 12 residues. The CDR3 nucleotides are TGCGCCAGCATAGGGAGGGACACTGAAGCTTTCTTT. Translated, it gives CASIGRDTEAFF.

With respect to this clonotype: This may stem from a read error, because a much larger clone lies one nucleotide away. This chain uses TRBV6-2 or TRBV6-3 with TRBJ2-6, with 7 positions matching TRBD1. Germline CDR1 is MNHEY and CDR2 is SVGEGT. The CDR3 sequence is 15 residues long. CDR3 region: CASSSTGDGANALTF. The CDR3 nucleotides read TGTGCCAGCAGCTCAACAGGGGACGGGGCCAACGCCCTGACTTTC.

In its sample, this clonotype was seen a few times. The rearrangement links TRBV7-9 to TRBJ2-7, with D unclear. The CDR3 contains 13 residues. V lost 5 bases to trimming and J lost 7 bases, with 15 bases between them. CDR1 and CDR2 from the germline V gene are SEHNR and FQNEAQ (reference sequence). CDR3 region: CASSHGPGFEQYF. The CDR3 DNA is TGTGCCAGCAGCCACGGACCCGGGTTTGAGCAGTACTTC.